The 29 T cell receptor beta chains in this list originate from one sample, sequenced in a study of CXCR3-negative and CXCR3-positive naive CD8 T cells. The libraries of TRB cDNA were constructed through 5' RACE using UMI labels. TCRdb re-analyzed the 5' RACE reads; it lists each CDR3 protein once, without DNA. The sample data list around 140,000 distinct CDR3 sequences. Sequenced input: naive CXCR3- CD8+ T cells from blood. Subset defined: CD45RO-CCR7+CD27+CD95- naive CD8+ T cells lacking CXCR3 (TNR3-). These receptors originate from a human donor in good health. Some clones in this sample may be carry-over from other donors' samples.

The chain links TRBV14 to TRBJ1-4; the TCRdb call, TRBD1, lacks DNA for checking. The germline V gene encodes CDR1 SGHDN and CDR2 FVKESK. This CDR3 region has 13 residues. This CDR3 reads CAYRGGGPRELFF.

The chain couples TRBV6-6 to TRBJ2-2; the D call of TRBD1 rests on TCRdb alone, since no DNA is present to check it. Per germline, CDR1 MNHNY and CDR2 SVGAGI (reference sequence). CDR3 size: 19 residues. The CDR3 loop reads CASINPQEAGGGDHGELFF.

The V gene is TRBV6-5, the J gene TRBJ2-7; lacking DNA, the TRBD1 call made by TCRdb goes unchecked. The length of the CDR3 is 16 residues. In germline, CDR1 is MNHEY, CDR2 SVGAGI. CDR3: CASSYSTSGGFYEQYF.

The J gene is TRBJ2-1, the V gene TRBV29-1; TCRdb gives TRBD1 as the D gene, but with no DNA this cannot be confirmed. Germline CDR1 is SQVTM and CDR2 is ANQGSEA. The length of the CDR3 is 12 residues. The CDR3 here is CSADNWDNEQFF.

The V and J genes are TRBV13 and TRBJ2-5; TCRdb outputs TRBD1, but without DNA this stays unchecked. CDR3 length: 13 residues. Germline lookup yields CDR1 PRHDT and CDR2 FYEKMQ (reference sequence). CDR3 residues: CASSTGTGLTQYF.

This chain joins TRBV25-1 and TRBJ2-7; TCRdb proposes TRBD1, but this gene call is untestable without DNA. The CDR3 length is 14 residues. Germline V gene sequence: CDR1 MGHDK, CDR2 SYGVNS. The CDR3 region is CASSAQQGNYEQYF.

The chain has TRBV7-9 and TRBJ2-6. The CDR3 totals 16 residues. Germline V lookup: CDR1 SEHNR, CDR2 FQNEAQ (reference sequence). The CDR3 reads CASRVGSSSGANVLTF.

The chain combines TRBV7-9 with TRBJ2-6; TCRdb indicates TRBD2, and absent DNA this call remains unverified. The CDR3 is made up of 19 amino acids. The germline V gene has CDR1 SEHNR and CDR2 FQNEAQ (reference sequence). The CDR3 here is CASSLPTSGESSGANVLTF.

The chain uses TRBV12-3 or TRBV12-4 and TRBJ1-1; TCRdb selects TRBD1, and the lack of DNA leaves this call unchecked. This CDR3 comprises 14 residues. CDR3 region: CASSGGGVNTEAFF.

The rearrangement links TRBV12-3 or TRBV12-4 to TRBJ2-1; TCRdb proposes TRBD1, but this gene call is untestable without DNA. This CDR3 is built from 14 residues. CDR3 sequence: CASTKQGSLNEQFF.

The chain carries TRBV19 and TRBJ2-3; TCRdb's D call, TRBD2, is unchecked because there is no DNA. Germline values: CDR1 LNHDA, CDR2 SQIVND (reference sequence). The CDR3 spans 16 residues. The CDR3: CASSTLAGTASDTQYF.

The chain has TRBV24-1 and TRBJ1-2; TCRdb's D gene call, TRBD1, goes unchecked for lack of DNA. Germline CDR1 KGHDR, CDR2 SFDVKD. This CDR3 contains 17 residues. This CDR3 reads CATLRRGLDRQVYGYTF.

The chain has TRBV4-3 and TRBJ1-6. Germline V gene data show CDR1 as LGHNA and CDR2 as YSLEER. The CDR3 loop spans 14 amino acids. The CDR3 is CASSQVTDLSPLHF.

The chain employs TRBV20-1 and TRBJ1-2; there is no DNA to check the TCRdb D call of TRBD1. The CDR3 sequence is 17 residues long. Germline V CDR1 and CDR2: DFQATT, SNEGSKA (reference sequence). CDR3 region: CSARDRGTEPENYGYTF.

CDR3 amino acids: CASSVLAGLETQYF. The chain has TRBV28 and TRBJ2-5; TCRdb outputs TRBD2, but without DNA this stays unchecked. The CDR3 length is 14 residues. Germline V gene data show CDR1 as MDHEN and CDR2 as SYDVKM.

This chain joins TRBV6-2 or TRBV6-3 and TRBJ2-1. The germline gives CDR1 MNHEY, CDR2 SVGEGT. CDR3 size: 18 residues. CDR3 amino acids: CASSYLGVGWGSYNEQFF.

This CDR3 reads CASSLTSPGTDTQYF. The chain joins TRBV6-5 to TRBJ2-3; as DNA is missing, the TRBD2 call by TCRdb cannot be tested. CDR1 MNHEY and CDR2 SVGAGI come from the germline V gene. The CDR3 is 15 amino acids.

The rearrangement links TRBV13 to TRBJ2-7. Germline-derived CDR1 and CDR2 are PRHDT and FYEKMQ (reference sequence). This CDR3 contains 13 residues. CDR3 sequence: CASSSRESYEQYF.

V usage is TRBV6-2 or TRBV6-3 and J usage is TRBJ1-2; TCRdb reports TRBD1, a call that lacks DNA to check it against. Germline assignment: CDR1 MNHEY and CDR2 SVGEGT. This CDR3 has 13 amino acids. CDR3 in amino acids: CASSYDTGYGYTF.

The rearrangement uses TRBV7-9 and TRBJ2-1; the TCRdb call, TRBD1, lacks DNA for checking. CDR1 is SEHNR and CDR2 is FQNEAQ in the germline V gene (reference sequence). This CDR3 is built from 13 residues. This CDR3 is CASSWDRAVEQFF.

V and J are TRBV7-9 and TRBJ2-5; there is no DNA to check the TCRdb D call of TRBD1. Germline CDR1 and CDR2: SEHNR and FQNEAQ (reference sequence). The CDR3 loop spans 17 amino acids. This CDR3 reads CASSAPLGTGEQETQYF.

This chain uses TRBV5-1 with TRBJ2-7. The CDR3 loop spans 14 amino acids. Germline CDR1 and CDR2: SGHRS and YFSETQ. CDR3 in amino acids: CASSLTSRAYEQYF.

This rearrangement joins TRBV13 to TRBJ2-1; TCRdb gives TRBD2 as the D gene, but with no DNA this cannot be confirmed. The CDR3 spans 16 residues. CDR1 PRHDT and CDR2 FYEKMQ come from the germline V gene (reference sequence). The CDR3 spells CASSPATAGRYNEQFF.

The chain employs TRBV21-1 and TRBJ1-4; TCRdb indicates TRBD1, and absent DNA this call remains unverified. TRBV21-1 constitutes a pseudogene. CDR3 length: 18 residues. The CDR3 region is CASSPRREGAGTNEKLFF.

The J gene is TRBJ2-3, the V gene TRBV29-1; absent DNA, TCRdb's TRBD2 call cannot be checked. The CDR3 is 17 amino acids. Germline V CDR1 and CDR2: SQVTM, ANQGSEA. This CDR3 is CSVEEGTSGGFEDTQYF.

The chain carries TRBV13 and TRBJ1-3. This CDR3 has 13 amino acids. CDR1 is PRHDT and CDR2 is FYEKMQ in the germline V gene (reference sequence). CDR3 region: CASFKAGMDTIYF.

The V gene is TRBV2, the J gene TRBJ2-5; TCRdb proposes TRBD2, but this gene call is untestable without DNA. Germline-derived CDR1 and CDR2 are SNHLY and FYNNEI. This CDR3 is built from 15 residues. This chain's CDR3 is CASSGGLAVQETQYF.

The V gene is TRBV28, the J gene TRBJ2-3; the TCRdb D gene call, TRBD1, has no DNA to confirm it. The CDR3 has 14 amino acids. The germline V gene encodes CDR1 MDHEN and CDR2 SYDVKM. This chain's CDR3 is CASSEQGDTDTQYF.

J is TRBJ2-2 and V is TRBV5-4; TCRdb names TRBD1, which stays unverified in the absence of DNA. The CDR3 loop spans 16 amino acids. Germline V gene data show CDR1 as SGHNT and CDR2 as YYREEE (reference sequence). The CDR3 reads CASSPGAPGNTGELFF.